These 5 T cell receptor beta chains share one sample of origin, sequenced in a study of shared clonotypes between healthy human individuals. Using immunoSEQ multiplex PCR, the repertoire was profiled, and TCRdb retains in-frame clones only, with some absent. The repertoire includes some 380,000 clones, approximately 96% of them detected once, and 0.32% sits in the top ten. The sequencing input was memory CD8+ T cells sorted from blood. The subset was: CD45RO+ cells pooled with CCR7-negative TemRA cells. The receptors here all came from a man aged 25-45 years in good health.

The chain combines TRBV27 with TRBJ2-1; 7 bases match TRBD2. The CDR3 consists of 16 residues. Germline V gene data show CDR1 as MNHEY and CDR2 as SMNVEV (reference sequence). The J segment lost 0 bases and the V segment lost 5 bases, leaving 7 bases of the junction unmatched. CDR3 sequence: CASSLRLAHSYNEQFF. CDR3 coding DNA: TGTGCCAGCAGTCTACGACTAGCCCACTCCTACAATGAGCAGTTCTTC.

This chain's CDR3 is CASSYRAGGGNTF. The DNA of the CDR3 is TGTGCCAGCAGTTACAGGGCCGGAGGGGGGAACACCTTC. The chain couples TRBV6-5 to TRBJ1-2, with D maybe TRBD1 (6 bases). The V end lost 2 bases, the J end lost 12 bases, and 16 bases lay between the germline ends. CDR3 length: 13 residues. Per germline, CDR1 MNHEY and CDR2 SVGAGI.

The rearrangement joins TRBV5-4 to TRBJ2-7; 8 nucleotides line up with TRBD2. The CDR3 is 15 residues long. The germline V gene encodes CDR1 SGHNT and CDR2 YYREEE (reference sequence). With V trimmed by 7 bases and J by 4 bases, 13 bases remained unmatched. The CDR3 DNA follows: TGTGCCAGCCACGCGGGGGGAAACCGAGAATACGAGCAGTACTTC. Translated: CASHAGGNREYEQYF.

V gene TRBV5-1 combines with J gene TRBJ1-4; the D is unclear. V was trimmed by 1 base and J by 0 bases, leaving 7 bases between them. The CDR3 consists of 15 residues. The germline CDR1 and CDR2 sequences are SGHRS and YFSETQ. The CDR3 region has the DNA TGCGCCAGCAGCTTGCTTCGGGCAACTAATGAAAAACTGTTTTTT. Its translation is CASSLLRATNEKLFF.

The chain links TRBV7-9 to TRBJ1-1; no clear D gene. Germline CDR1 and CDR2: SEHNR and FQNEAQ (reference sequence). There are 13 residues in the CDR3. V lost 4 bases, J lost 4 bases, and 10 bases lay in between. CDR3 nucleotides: TGTGCCAGCAGCTCCGGACGGAGCACTGAAGCTTTCTTT. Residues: CASSSGRSTEAFF.